The rows below give T cell receptor beta chains drawn from one sample of a study of blood T cell repertoires in COVID-19. Some clones are missing from TCRdb's copy, which holds only in-frame ones; the method was immunoSEQ multiplex PCR. The data hold 200,000 to 300,000 clones, with about 89% observed a single time. Sequenced: PBMCs or T cells enriched from blood (not recorded which). Receptors were obtained from a woman under 30 who had recovered from COVID-19. CDR3s leave out the opening cysteine and the closing phenylalanine or tryptophan. Fields, in order: J gene, V gene, CDR3 protein.

j_gene: TRBJ1-1; v_gene: TRBV29-1; CDR3aa: SVKHANRGEAF
j_gene: TRBJ2-7; v_gene: TRBV19; CDR3aa: ASSLTGGPNEQY
j_gene: TRBJ2-1; v_gene: TRBV28; CDR3aa: ASSLTSPDEQF
j_gene: TRBJ2-3; v_gene: TRBV5-1; CDR3aa: ASSLAPHSGFSTDTQY
j_gene: TRBJ2-5; v_gene: TRBV7-7; CDR3aa: ASSSTGNLQETQY
j_gene: TRBJ2-1; v_gene: TRBV5-4; CDR3aa: ASRGSGTMNEQF
j_gene: TRBJ2-7; v_gene: TRBV30; CDR3aa: AWSVARTSFFTYEQY
j_gene: TRBJ2-6; v_gene: TRBV3-1/TRBV3-2; CDR3aa: ASSLSFISSGANVLT
j_gene: TRBJ1-2; v_gene: TRBV19; CDR3aa: ASSIEKGVPYGYT
j_gene: TRBJ1-1; v_gene: TRBV5-1; CDR3aa: ASSLTTNTEAF
j_gene: TRBJ1-1; v_gene: TRBV7-2; CDR3aa: ASSSRGGAPMNTEAF
j_gene: TRBJ1-2; v_gene: TRBV11-2; CDR3aa: ASSSMDSAYGYT
j_gene: TRBJ1-5; v_gene: TRBV4-1; CDR3aa: ASSQANMGLSNQPQH
j_gene: TRBJ2-7; v_gene: TRBV10-3; CDR3aa: AISGHSGGLLEQY
j_gene: TRBJ2-1; v_gene: TRBV11-3; CDR3aa: ASSYSLRDSRYNEQF
j_gene: TRBJ1-1; v_gene: TRBV10-1; CDR3aa: ASSEQTSTEAF
j_gene: TRBJ2-1; v_gene: TRBV24-1; CDR3aa: ATSASGERYNEQF
j_gene: TRBJ1-5; v_gene: TRBV4-1; CDR3aa: ASSYRDRVTDSNQPQH
j_gene: TRBJ2-5; v_gene: TRBV10-3; CDR3aa: AISAGGRETQY
j_gene: TRBJ2-1; v_gene: TRBV10-3; CDR3aa: AISEDVSGIRPGNEQF
j_gene: TRBJ2-5; v_gene: TRBV5-6; CDR3aa: ASSLTYRAQETQY
j_gene: TRBJ1-2; v_gene: TRBV4-3; CDR3aa: ASSQDGQDRYGYT